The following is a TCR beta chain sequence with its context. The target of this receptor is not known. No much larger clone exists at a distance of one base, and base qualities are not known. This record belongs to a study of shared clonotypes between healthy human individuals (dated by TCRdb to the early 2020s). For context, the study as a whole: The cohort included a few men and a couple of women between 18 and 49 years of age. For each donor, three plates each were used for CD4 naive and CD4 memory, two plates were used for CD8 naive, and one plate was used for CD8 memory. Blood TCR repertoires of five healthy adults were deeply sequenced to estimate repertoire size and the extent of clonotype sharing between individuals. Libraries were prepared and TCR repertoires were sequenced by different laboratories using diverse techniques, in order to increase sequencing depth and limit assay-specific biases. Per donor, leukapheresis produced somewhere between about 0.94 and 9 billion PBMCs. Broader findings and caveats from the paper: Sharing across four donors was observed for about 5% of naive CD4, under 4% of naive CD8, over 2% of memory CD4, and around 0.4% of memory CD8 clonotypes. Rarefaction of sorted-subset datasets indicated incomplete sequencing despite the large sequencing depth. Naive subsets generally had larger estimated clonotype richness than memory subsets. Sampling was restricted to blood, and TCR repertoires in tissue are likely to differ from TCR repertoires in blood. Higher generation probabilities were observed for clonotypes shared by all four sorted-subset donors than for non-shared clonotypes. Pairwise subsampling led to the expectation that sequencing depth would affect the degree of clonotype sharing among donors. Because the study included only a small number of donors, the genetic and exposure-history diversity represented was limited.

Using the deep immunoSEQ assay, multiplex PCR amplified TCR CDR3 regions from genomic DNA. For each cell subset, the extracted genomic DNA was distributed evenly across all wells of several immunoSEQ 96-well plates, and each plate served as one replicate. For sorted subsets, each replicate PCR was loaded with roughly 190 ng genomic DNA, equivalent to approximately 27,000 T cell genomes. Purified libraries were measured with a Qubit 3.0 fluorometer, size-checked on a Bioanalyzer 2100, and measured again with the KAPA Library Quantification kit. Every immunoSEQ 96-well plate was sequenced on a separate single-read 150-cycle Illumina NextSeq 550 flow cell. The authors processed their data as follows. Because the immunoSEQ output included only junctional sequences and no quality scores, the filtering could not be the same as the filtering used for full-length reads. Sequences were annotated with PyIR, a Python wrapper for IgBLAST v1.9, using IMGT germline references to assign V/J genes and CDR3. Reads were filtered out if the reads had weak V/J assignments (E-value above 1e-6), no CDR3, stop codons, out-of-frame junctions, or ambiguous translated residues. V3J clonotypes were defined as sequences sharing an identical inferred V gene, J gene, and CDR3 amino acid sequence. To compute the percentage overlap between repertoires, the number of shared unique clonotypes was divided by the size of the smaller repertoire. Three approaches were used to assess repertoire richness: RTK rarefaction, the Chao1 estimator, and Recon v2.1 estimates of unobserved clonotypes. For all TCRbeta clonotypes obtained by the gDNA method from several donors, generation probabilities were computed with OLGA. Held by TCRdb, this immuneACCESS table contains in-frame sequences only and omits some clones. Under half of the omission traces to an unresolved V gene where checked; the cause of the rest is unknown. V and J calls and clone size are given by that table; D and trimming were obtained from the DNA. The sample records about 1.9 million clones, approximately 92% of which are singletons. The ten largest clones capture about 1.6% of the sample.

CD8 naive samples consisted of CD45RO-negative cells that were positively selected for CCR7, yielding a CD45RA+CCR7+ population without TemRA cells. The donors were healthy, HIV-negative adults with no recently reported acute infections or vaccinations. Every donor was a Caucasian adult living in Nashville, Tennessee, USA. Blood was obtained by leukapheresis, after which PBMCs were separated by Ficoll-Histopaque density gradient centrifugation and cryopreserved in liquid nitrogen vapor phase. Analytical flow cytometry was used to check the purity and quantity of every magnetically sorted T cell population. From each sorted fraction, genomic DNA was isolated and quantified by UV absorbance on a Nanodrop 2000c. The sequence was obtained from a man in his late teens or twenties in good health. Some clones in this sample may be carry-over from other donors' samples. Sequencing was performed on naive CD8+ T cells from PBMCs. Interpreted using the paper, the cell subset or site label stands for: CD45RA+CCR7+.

The DNA is TGTGCCAGCAGTGAGCCCCCGGGACTAGCGGGCCGTTCGGCCCAGTACTTC. Protein translation: CASSEPPGLAGRSAQYF. The chain uses TRBV6-1 and TRBJ2-5, with 12 junctional bases fitting TRBD2. CDR1 and CDR2 (MNHNS, SASEGT) derive from the germline V gene. Trimmed from V: 3 bases; trimmed from J: 9 bases; junction bases lacking a gene match: 14. The CDR3 numbers 17 residues from cysteine through phenylalanine. The retained sequence is limited to the CDR3, 51 bases, with the frame set at the first base.